A single sample is the source of the 26 T cell receptor beta chains below, sequenced in a study of T-cell memory formation after mild COVID-19. TCRdb redid the calling of the 5' RACE reads with MiXCR, one entry per CDR3 protein. The table records about 390,000 distinct CDR3 sequences, approximately 15% of them present only once. The material sequenced was PBMCs or a T cell subset sorted from them (not recorded which). These TCRs come from a man aged 18 to 29 who had mild COVID-19 (a few samples of this study predate the infection). Cell type and time point are not known.

This clonotype was seen many times. The chain employs TRBV6-2 or TRBV6-3 and TRBJ1-1, with unresolved D. Trimming cost V 7 bases and J 5 bases, with 20 bases left between them. Germline V lookup: CDR1 MNHEY, CDR2 SVGEGT. This CDR3 has 15 amino acids. CDR3 amino acids: CASTIRGGVGTEAFF. The CDR3 bases are TGTGCCAGCACCATACGAGGCGGCGTTGGGACTGAAGCTTTCTTT.

The V gene is TRBV20-1, the J gene TRBJ2-7; 12 positions match TRBD2. V lost 3 bases, J lost 7 bases, and 10 bases stayed unmatched. CDR1 is DFQATT, CDR2 SNEGSKA, per germline (reference sequence). CDR3 length: 15 amino acids. CDR3 DNA: TGCAGTGCTAGCGCGGCTAGCGGGGGGGTGTATGAGCAGTACTTC. It specifies CSASAASGGVYEQYF.

V and J are TRBV19 and TRBJ2-1; D unresolved. This CDR3 is 15 amino acids long. Germline CDR1 is LNHDA and CDR2 is SQIVND (reference sequence). V lost 3 bases, J lost 2 bases, and 11 bases lay in between. The CDR3: CASSILLVTYNEQFF. The CDR3 DNA reads as TGTGCCAGTAGTATTCTGCTAGTTACCTACAATGAGCAGTTCTTC.

In its sample, this clonotype was seen a few times. The chain is built from TRBV27 and TRBJ2-3, with D perhaps matching TRBD1 or TRBD2 (5 bases each). This CDR3 has 14 residues. CDR1 and CDR2 (germline): MNHEY, SMNVEV (reference sequence). Trimming stripped 7 bases from V and 6 bases from J, with 17 bases between. The CDR3 DNA follows: TGTGCCAGCACCTCAGCGGTCCACAGGGATACGCAGTATTTT. It encodes CASTSAVHRDTQYF.

The chain links TRBV6-6 to TRBJ2-3; perhaps D is TRBD1 or TRBD2 (6 bases each). Germline V gene lookup returns CDR1 MNHNY and CDR2 SVGAGI (reference sequence). The CDR3 covers 15 residues. Trimming shortened V by 2 bases and J by 4 bases, and 13 bases separated the two germline ends. The CDR3 protein is CASSYDYGGSDTQYF. The CDR3 region has the DNA TGTGCCAGCAGTTACGACTACGGGGGCTCAGATACGCAGTATTTT.

Ten or more counts support this clonotype. This chain connects TRBV4-3 to TRBJ1-2; D possibly corresponds to TRBD1 (5 bases). This CDR3 has 14 amino acids. CDR1 is LGHNA and CDR2 is YSLEER in the germline V gene. V lost 1 base to trimming and J lost 4 bases, with 10 bases between them. This CDR3 is CASSQGTWSYGYTF. CDR3 bases: TGCGCCAGCAGCCAAGGGACATGGAGCTATGGCTACACCTTC.

This rearrangement joins TRBV5-8 to TRBJ2-7; D possibly corresponds to TRBD1 (5 bases). V lost 2 bases and J 2 bases, leaving 8 bases between the germline ends. This CDR3 comprises 13 residues. Germline values: CDR1 SGHTS, CDR2 YDEGEE. CDR3 protein: CASSFTGPYEQYV. For the CDR3, the DNA is TGTGCCAGCAGCTTTACAGGTCCCTACGAGCAGTACGTC.

This clonotype was detected only a few times. The chain joins TRBV7-3 to TRBJ2-5, with 7 bases that match TRBD1. This CDR3 is 16 amino acids long. Germline CDR1 is SGHTA and CDR2 is FQGTGA. V shed 7 bases, J shed 5 bases, and the junction held 16 bases outside the gene matches. CDR3 sequence reads: CASTQKTGRSVETQYF. The DNA of the CDR3 is TGTGCCAGCACCCAAAAGACAGGGCGGAGTGTGGAGACCCAGTACTTC. The full variable domain, rest sourced from reference TRBV7-3 and TRBJ2-5, is GAGVSQTPSNKVTEKGKYVELRCDPISGHTALYWYRQSLGQGPEFLIYFQGTGAADDSGLPNDRFFAVRPEGSVSTLKIQRTERGDSAVYLCASTQKTGRSVETQYFGPGTRLLVL.

This clonotype occurred a few times. This chain uses TRBV20-1 with TRBJ1-5; 7 nucleotides match TRBD1. Trimming removed 8 bases from V and 3 bases from J; junction bases left unmatched: 13. Germline V gene sequence: CDR1 DFQATT, CDR2 SNEGSKA (reference sequence). The CDR3 totals 15 residues. The CDR3 sequence is CSCQVTGVDNQPQHF. CDR3 DNA: TGCAGTTGCCAGGTTACAGGGGTGGACAATCAGCCCCAGCATTTT.

The chain couples TRBV4-2 to TRBJ2-5; D perhaps matches TRBD1 (5 bases). V was cut by 4 bases and J by 3 bases, with 18 bases left in between. CDR1 and CDR2 (germline): LGHNA, YNFKEQ. The CDR3 loop spans 16 amino acids. This chain's CDR3 is CASSPIGQGKEETQYF. DNA for the CDR3: TGTGCCAGCAGCCCGATAGGTCAGGGTAAAGAAGAGACCCAGTACTTC.

The chain has TRBV4-1 and TRBJ2-7; 10 positions match TRBD1. Germline V gene lookup returns CDR1 MGHRA and CDR2 YSYEKL. V shed 3 bases, J shed 3 bases, and the junction held 2 bases outside the gene matches. The CDR3 is made up of 14 amino acids. The chain's CDR3 is CASSQGQGIYEQYF. CDR3 in DNA: TGCGCCAGCAGCCAGGGACAGGGGATCTACGAGCAGTACTTC.

This clonotype was observed many times. The V call is TRBV7-6, the J call TRBJ2-7, with 12 bases aligning to TRBD1. Germline CDR1 is SGHVS and CDR2 is FNYEAQ. Trimming at V came to 4 bases and at J to 5 bases, leaving 9 bases not matched to a gene. CDR3 size: 16 residues. The chain's CDR3 is CASSSGGWDRGHEQYF. CDR3 DNA: TGTGCCAGCAGCTCCGGGGGATGGGACAGGGGGCACGAGCAGTACTTC.

This clonotype was observed a handful of times. This sequence joins TRBV7-2 and TRBJ1-1; 7 nucleotides match TRBD1. The germline V gene encodes CDR1 SGHTA and CDR2 FQGNSA. J was trimmed by 3 bases and V by 2 bases; bases with no gene match: 6. The CDR3 length is 15 residues. DNA for the CDR3: TGTGCCAGCAGCTTAATGGTGCAGGGGGACACTGAAGCTTTCTTT. As protein: CASSLMVQGDTEAFF.

In its sample, this clonotype was seen many times. The chain carries TRBV5-4 and TRBJ1-2; tentative D call: TRBD1 (5 bases). The CDR3 length is 15 residues. Germline V gives CDR1 SGHNT, CDR2 YYREEE (reference sequence). The V and J ends lost 4 bases and 4 bases respectively, with 17 bases between them. CDR3 nucleotides: TGTGCCAGCAGCCCGGACCGGACACTTTTCTATGGCTACACCTTC. This codes for CASSPDRTLFYGYTF. Full variable domain (rest looked up from reference TRBV5-4 and TRBJ1-2): ETGVTQSPTHLIKTRGQQVTLRCSSQSGHNTVSWYQQALGQGPQFIFQYYREEENGRGNFPPRFSGLQFPNYSSELNVNALELDDSALYLCASSPDRTLFYGYTFGSGTRLTVV.

This clonotype appeared a few times. The V gene is TRBV15, the J gene TRBJ1-1; the D is unclear. CDR3 size: 15 residues. In germline, CDR1 is LNHNV, CDR2 YYDKDF (reference sequence). V dropped 0 bases and J dropped 4 bases, with 12 bases sitting between them. The CDR3 DNA sequence: TGTGCCACCAGCAGAGACCCAGCCCTGGGCACTGAAGCTTTCTTT. This codes for CATSRDPALGTEAFF.

The chain is built from TRBV7-8 and TRBJ1-1; D not certain. Trimming took off 2 bases at V and 2 bases at J, with 12 bases between the two ends. This CDR3 is 15 amino acids long. CDR1 is SGHVS, CDR2 FQNEAQ, per germline. CDR3 DNA: TGTGCCAGCAGCTTAATTTCGGCAGCCAACACTGAAGCTTTCTTT. It is translated as CASSLISAANTEAFF.

This chain links TRBV6-5 with TRBJ2-7, with TRBD1 identical over 11 bases. Germline assignment: CDR1 MNHEY and CDR2 SVGAGI. After removal of 6 bases from V and 1 base from J, the junction contained 5 bases not matched to a gene. This CDR3 has 15 residues. This chain's CDR3 is CASRGQGAGSYEQYF. In DNA, the CDR3 is TGTGCCAGCAGAGGACAGGGGGCTGGGTCCTACGAGCAGTACTTC.

This clonotype appeared a few times. The rearrangement uses TRBV7-7 and TRBJ2-7; D is ambiguous. Trimming removed 5 bases at V and 1 base at J, with 9 bases between. The CDR3 is made up of 13 amino acids. In germline, CDR1 is SSHAT, CDR2 FNYEAQ (reference sequence). The CDR3 nucleotides are TGTGCCAGCAGCCAAAGCAGGTCCTACGAGCAGTACTTC. It specifies CASSQSRSYEQYF. Full variable domain (remainder filled in from reference TRBV7-7 and TRBJ2-7): GAGVSQSPRYKVTKRGQDVTLRCDPISSHATLYWYQQALGQGPEFLTYFNYEAQPDKSGLPSDRFSAERPEGSISTLTIQRTEQRDSAMYRCASSQSRSYEQYFGPGTRLTVT.

This clonotype was seen a handful of times. The rearrangement uses TRBV19 and TRBJ2-1; either TRBD1 or TRBD2 may supply D (6 bases each). Per germline, CDR1 LNHDA and CDR2 SQIVND (reference sequence). The CDR3 length is 15 residues. Trimming removed 5 bases from V and 7 bases from J, with 18 bases in between. DNA for the CDR3: TGTGCCAGTAGTCAAATCGAGGGGGGCATAAATGAGCAGTTCTTC. Encoded protein: CASSQIEGGINEQFF. Drawing the rest from reference TRBV19 and TRBJ2-1, the complete variable domain is DGGITQSPKYLFRKEGQNVTLSCEQNLNHDAMYWYRQDPGQGLRLIYYSQIVNDFQKGDIAEGYSVSREKKESFPLTVTSAQKNPTAFYLCASSQIEGGINEQFFGPGTRLTVL.

This clonotype came up many times. The gene calls are TRBV7-9 and TRBJ1-6, with 7 bases identical to TRBD1. V gave up 5 bases and J gave up 9 bases; unmatched junction bases: 10. The CDR3 consists of 15 residues. Germline V gene lookup returns CDR1 SEHNR and CDR2 FQNEAQ (reference sequence). The CDR3 DNA is TGTGCCAGCAGCCGCGACAGGGTGGAGTTTTCACCCCTCCACTTT. This sequence encodes CASSRDRVEFSPLHF.

This clonotype was counted ten times or more. The V call is TRBV18, the J call TRBJ2-3; D unresolved. Trimming left V 2 bases short and J 2 bases short, with 14 bases between. The CDR3 runs to 16 residues. The germline V gene encodes CDR1 KGHSH and CDR2 LQKENI. As DNA, the CDR3 is TGTGCCAGCTCACCAGAGGACCGACCGGACACAGATACGCAGTATTTT. Translation: CASSPEDRPDTDTQYF.

The chain is built from TRBV20-1 and TRBJ2-3, with 10 bases lining up with TRBD2. CDR1 is DFQATT and CDR2 is SNEGSKA in the germline V gene (reference sequence). The V segment lost 6 bases and the J segment 2 bases; nucleotides outside the gene matches: 5. The CDR3 covers 14 residues. The CDR3 sequence is CSARTSGTTDTQYF. The CDR3 nucleotides are TGCAGTGCCCGGACTAGCGGAACCACAGATACGCAGTATTTT.

This clonotype was counted only a few times. The chain recombines TRBV11-2 with TRBJ2-5; 11 nucleotides match TRBD2. Germline V gene data show CDR1 as SGHAT and CDR2 as FQNNGV. After removal of 2 bases from V and 4 bases from J, the junction contained 9 bases not matched to a gene. The CDR3 consists of 17 residues. This CDR3 is CASSLYARLAGGETQYF. The CDR3 nucleotides read TGTGCCAGCAGCTTATACGCCAGGCTAGCGGGGGGAGAGACCCAGTACTTC.

This clonotype has more than one count but fewer than ten. This chain connects TRBV7-2 to TRBJ2-7; the match to TRBD2 covers 8 bases. The CDR3 sequence is 14 residues long. The V and J ends lost 0 bases and 6 bases, in that order; junction bases with no gene match: 4. From germline, CDR1 is SGHTA and CDR2 FQGNSA. The CDR3 spells CASSLAAGEREQYF. CDR3 coding DNA: TGTGCCAGCAGCTTAGCAGCGGGGGAACGCGAGCAGTACTTC.

The V and J genes are TRBV11-2 and TRBJ1-1, with unresolved D. Germline loops: CDR1 SGHAT, CDR2 FQNNGV. Deletions cut 3 bases from V and 3 bases from J, with 14 bases between. The CDR3 loop spans 15 amino acids. The CDR3 sequence: CASSFNPAGYTEAFF. The DNA for the CDR3 is TGTGCCAGCAGCTTTAACCCAGCGGGGTACACTGAAGCTTTCTTT.

The sample holds many counts of this clonotype. The CDR3 here is CATSSRAAKNIQYF. For the CDR3, the DNA is TGTGCCACTTCGAGCAGGGCCGCCAAAAACATTCAGTACTTC. V is TRBV24-1 and J is TRBJ2-4; possible D gene TRBD1, 5 bases. The germline gives CDR1 KGHDR, CDR2 SFDVKD. CDR3 length: 14 amino acids. Trimming took 10 bases from V and 1 from J, leaving 13 bases between them.